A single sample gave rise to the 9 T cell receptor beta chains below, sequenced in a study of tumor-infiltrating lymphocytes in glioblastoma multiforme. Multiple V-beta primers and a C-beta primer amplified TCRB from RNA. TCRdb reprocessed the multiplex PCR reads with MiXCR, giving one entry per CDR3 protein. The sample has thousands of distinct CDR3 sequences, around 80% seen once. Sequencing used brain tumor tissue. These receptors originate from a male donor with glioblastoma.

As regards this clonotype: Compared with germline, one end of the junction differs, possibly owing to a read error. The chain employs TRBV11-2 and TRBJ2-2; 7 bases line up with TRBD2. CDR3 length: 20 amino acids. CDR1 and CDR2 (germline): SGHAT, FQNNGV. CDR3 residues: CASTPSFGQGLAVNTGEPLF. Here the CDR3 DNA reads TGTGCCAGCACCCCCTCATTCGGCCAAGGGCTAGCGGTAAACACCGGGGAGCCGCTTTTC.

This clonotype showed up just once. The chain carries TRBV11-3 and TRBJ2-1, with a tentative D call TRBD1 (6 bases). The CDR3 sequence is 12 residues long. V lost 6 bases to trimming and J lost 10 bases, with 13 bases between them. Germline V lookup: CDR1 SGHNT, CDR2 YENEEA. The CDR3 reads CASSYRESEQFF. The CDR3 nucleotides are TGTGCCAGCAGTTACAGGGAGTCCGAGCAGTTCTTC.

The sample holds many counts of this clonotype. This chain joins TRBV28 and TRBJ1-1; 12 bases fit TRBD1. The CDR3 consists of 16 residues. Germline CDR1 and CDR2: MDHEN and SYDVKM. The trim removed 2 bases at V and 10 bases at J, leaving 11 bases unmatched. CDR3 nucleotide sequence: TGTGCCAGCAGTTTAGCCGGGACAGGGGGCTTTGATGGAGCTTTCTTT. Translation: CASSLAGTGGFDGAFF.

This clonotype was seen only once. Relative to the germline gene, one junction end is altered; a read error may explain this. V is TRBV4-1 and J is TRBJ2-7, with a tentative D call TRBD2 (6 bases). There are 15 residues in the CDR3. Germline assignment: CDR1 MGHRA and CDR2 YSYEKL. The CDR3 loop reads CASSQAGRLSYEQYF. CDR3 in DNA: TGCGCTAGCAGCCAAGCGGGCAGACTCTCCTACGAGCAGTACTTC.

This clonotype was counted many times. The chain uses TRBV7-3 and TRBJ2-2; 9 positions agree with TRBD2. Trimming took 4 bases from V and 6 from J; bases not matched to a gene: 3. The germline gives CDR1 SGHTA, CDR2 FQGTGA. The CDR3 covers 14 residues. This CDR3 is CASSSGTSSGELFF. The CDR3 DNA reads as TGTGCCAGCAGCTCCGGGACTAGCTCCGGGGAGCTGTTTTTT.

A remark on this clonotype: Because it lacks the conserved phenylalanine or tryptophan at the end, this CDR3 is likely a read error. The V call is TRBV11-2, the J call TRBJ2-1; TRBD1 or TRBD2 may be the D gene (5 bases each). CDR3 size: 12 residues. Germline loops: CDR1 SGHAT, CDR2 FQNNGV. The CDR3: CVSMGEQNEQFL. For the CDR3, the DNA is TGTGTCAGCATGGGGGAGCAAAATGAGCAGTTCCTC.

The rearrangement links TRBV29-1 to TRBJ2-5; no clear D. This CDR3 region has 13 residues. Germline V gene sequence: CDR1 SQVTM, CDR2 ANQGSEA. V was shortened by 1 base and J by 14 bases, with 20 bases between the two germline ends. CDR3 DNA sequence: TGCAGCGTTGAAGGAGGCAGTTCCAACGAGCAATACTTC. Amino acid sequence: CSVEGGSSNEQYF.

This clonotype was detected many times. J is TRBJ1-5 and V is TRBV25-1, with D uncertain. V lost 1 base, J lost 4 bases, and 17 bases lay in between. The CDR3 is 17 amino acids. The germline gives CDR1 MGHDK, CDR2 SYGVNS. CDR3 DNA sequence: TGTGCCAGCAGTGAATCGCGATGGGGAGAGTTGAATCAGCCCCAGCATTTT. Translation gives CASSESRWGELNQPQHF.

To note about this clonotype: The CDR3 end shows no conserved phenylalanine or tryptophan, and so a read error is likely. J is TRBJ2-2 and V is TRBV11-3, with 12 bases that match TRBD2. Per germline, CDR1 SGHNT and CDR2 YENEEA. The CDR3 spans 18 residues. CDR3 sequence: CASSTTSRLAGETEELFL. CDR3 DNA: TGTGCCAGTAGCACCACCTCCAGACTAGCGGGAGAAACCGAGGAGCTGTTTCTT.